The 9 T cell receptor beta chains below all came from one sample that was sequenced in a study of cytomegalovirus exposure and HLA in healthy donors. PCR primers comprised 60 Vbeta and 13 Jbeta primers. Data came from immunoSEQ multiplex PCR; TCRdb stores just in-frame clones and leaves some out. The table shows about 150,000 clones, with about three quarters occurring only once. The specimen was PBMCs. These receptors came from a woman in her thirties in good health and CMV-seronegative.

The genes are TRBV2 and TRBJ1-5; D is ambiguous. The CDR3 length is 15 residues. V lost 6 bases to trimming and J lost 2 bases, with 14 bases between them. Germline V CDR1 and CDR2: SNHLY, FYNNEI. CDR3 DNA: TGTGCCAGCAGGGAGTATTTGGGTGGCAATCAGCCCCAGCATTTT. This codes for CASREYLGGNQPQHF.

This chain links TRBV4-3 with TRBJ1-2; TRBD1 agrees at 8 bases. J gave up 6 bases and V 4 bases, and 4 bases lay outside the gene matches. The germline gives CDR1 LGHNA, CDR2 YSLEER. CDR3 length: 13 amino acids. The CDR3 reads CASSPGQANGYTF. In DNA form, the CDR3 reads TGCGCCAGCAGCCCGGGACAGGCGAATGGCTACACCTTC.

This clone has a handful of counts. J is TRBJ2-7 and V is TRBV10-1; 8 nucleotides match TRBD1. J was trimmed by 3 bases and V by 3 bases; bases with no gene match: 1. The germline CDR1 and CDR2 sequences are WNHNN and SYGVQD (reference sequence). CDR3 length: 13 residues. As DNA, the CDR3 is TGCGCCAGCAGTGATGGACAGGGCTACGAGCAGTACTTC. Translated: CASSDGQGYEQYF.

This chain joins TRBV4-2 and TRBJ1-1; D possibly corresponds to TRBD1 (6 bases). CDR3 length: 17 residues. Between the trimmed V and J ends, which lost 1 base and 5 bases, there was a span of 20 bases. The V gene's germline CDR1 is LGHNA and CDR2 YNFKEQ. The CDR3: CASSQGPGTRAGTEAFF. CDR3 sequence (DNA): TGTGCCAGCAGCCAAGGCCCGGGGACAAGGGCCGGGACTGAAGCTTTCTTT.

The chain has TRBV5-6 and TRBJ1-2; 7 bases agree with TRBD1. J was trimmed by 4 bases and V by 4 bases; bases with no gene match: 7. Germline V lookup: CDR1 SGHDT, CDR2 YYEEEE. This CDR3 is 14 amino acids long. As DNA, the CDR3 is TGTGCCAGCAGCCCTGGGACAGTCCTCTATGGCTACACCTTC. It is translated as CASSPGTVLYGYTF.

V gene TRBV28 combines with J gene TRBJ2-3; 11 nucleotides match TRBD2. Germline V gives CDR1 MDHEN, CDR2 SYDVKM. The CDR3 runs 16 residues. After removal of 3 bases from V and 3 bases from J, the junction contained 5 bases not matched to a gene. The CDR3 spells CASSFRLAGPTDTQYF. DNA for the CDR3: TGTGCCAGCAGTTTTAGACTAGCGGGGCCAACAGATACGCAGTATTTT.

The V gene is TRBV2, the J gene TRBJ1-4; no reliable D call. Per germline, CDR1 SNHLY and CDR2 FYNNEI. This CDR3 has 14 amino acids. The V end lost 5 bases, the J end lost 4 bases, and 11 bases lay between the germline ends. DNA of the CDR3: TGTGCCAGCAGTCGGAACAGAGATAATGAAAAACTGTTTTTT. Protein: CASSRNRDNEKLFF.

The V and J genes are TRBV29-1 and TRBJ2-3; perhaps TRBD1 as D (6 bases). Germline CDR1 is SQVTM and CDR2 is ANQGSEA. The CDR3 has 13 amino acids. Between the trimmed V and J ends, which lost 7 bases and 2 bases, there was a span of 13 bases. For the CDR3, the DNA is TGCAGCGGACGGGACATCCTCACAGATACGCAGTATTTT. Amino acid sequence: CSGRDILTDTQYF.

The rearrangement links TRBV7-8 to TRBJ1-5, with a weak D call TRBD1 (5 bases). The germline V and J ends were trimmed by 4 bases and 0 bases, with 10 bases remaining between them. This CDR3 is built from 15 residues. Germline loops: CDR1 SGHVS, CDR2 FQNEAQ. In nucleotides, the CDR3 is TGTGCCAGCAGCTCAACGGGGGTTAGCAATCAGCCCCAGCATTTT. Translating gives CASSSTGVSNQPQHF.